These T cell receptor beta chains were read from a single sample in a study of T cell responses to AZD1222 COVID-19 vaccine. Some clones are missing from TCRdb's copy, which holds only in-frame ones; the method was immunoSEQ multiplex PCR. Of more than 85,000 clones in the sample, about 88% were seen once. Sequenced material: peripheral blood, taken on day 0 of AZD1222 vaccination. All receptors derive from an adult in good health. Each CDR3 is given with its conserved first and last residue. Fields, in order: D gene, clone size, V gene, J gene, CDR3 protein, CDR3 DNA. A D gene is named only where the DNA matches it firmly. The size entry is marked missing in some rows and otherwise reads once, few, many or a size class.

TRBD2	.	TRBV5-1	TRBJ2-2	CASSFSLAGAGELFF	TGCGCCAGCAGCTTCTCCCTAGCGGGAGCCGGGGAGCTGTTTTTT
TRBD1	.	TRBV5-1	TRBJ1-1	CASSPGSGGTEAFF	TGCGCCAGCAGCCCGGGATCAGGGGGCACTGAAGCTTTCTTT
.	.	TRBV5-5	TRBJ1-2	CASSTDLPKHNYGYTF	TGTGCCAGCAGCACGGACTTACCTAAACATAACTATGGCTACACCTTC
.	.	TRBV9	TRBJ1-2	CASSPISLGGYGYTF	TGTGCCAGCAGCCCCATCTCCCTAGGGGGTTATGGCTACACCTTC
.	few	TRBV5-4	TRBJ1-4	CASSLKSTYNEKLFF	TGTGCCAGCAGCTTGAAGAGTACCTATAATGAAAAACTGTTTTTT
.	.	TRBV2	TRBJ2-7	CASSGEGGYEQYF	TGTGCCAGCAGTGGTGAAGGGGGTTACGAGCAGTACTTC
.	.	TRBV18	TRBJ2-7	CASSPPSQGGNEQYF	TGTGCCAGCTCACCACCGTCACAGGGCGGTAACGAGCAGTACTTC
.	.	TRBV7-8	TRBJ1-5	CASSLGRSGSNQPQHF	TGTGCCAGCAGCTTAGGTCGGTCAGGTTCGAATCAGCCCCAGCATTTT
.	.	TRBV5-1	TRBJ2-7	CASSLGAELSYEQYF	TGCGCCAGCAGCTTGGGAGCGGAACTCAGCTACGAGCAGTACTTC
.	.	TRBV5-1	TRBJ1-4	CASSLALSGEANEKLFF	TGCGCCAGCAGCTTGGCCCTGTCAGGGGAAGCTAATGAAAAACTGTTTTTT
.	.	TRBV24-1	TRBJ2-1	CATSDPGVRADEQFF	TGTGCCACCAGTGACCCTGGGGTCAGAGCCGATGAGCAGTTCTTC
.	.	TRBV9	TRBJ1-3	CASSVGENTIYF	TGTGCCAGCAGCGTGGGGGAAAACACCATATATTTT
.	.	TRBV29-1	TRBJ1-1	CSVEVAPRTEAFF	TGCAGCGTTGAAGTAGCCCCGAGGACTGAAGCTTTCTTT
.	.	TRBV19	TRBJ1-3	CASLDRLPGNTIYF	TGTGCCAGCCTTGACCGTTTACCTGGAAACACCATATATTTT
.	.	TRBV7-9	TRBJ2-4	CASSLGQENIQYF	TGTGCCAGCAGCTTAGGACAGGAAAACATTCAGTACTTC
TRBD2	few	TRBV5-4	TRBJ2-5	CASSLGLAVETQYF	TGTGCCAGCAGCTTGGGACTAGCCGTGGAGACCCAGTACTTC
.	.	TRBV5-1	TRBJ1-5	CASISKRGPWRNQPQHF	TGCGCCAGCATCAGCAAAAGAGGGCCCTGGCGCAATCAGCCCCAGCATTTT
TRBD1	.	TRBV5-1	TRBJ2-2	CASSLGDSTGELFF	TGCGCCAGCAGCTTGGGGGACAGCACCGGGGAGCTGTTTTTT
.	.	TRBV5-1	TRBJ1-1	CASTSGLPNTEAFF	TGCGCCAGCACCTCAGGGTTGCCGAACACTGAAGCTTTCTTT
.	.	TRBV5-5	TRBJ1-6	CASSLTGRTEYSPLHF	TGTGCCAGCAGCCTTACCGGGAGGACGGAATATTCACCCCTCCACTTT
.	once	TRBV7-9	TRBJ1-1	CASSGNTEAFF	TGTGCCAGCAGTGGGAACACTGAAGCTTTCTTT
.	.	TRBV29-1	TRBJ1-1	CSVNSQGNTEAFF	TGCAGCGTTAACTCACAGGGTAACACTGAAGCTTTCTTT
TRBD1	.	TRBV28	TRBJ1-2	CASRLPDRPYGYTF	TGTGCCAGCAGATTACCGGACAGGCCTTATGGCTACACCTTC
.	.	TRBV2	TRBJ1-6	CASSEVADSPLHF	TGTGCCAGCAGTGAAGTAGCTGATTCACCCCTCCACTTT
.	.	TRBV5-4	TRBJ2-6	CASSLSGFGRAANVLTF	TGTGCCAGCAGCTTGTCCGGGTTCGGAAGAGCGGCCAACGTCCTGACTTTC
TRBD1	few	TRBV10-3	TRBJ2-7	CAISYSRGRDRSYEQYF	TGTGCCATCAGTTATAGCAGGGGGCGGGACCGCTCCTACGAGCAGTACTTC
.	.	TRBV6-6	TRBJ2-7	CASKHEVEGSYEQYF	TGTGCCAGCAAACATGAAGTTGAGGGATCCTACGAGCAGTACTTC
TRBD1	.	TRBV3-1/TRBV3-2	TRBJ1-1	CASKQGHLNTEAFF	TGTGCCAGCAAACAGGGGCATCTGAACACTGAAGCTTTCTTT
.	once	TRBV29-1	TRBJ1-2	CSVWGSDGWSGYTF	TGCAGCGTCTGGGGCTCGGACGGCTGGAGTGGCTACACCTTC
.	.	TRBV5-4	TRBJ1-5	CASSQDRSNQPQHF	TGTGCCAGCAGTCAGGACAGATCCAATCAGCCCCAGCATTTT
TRBD1	.	TRBV19	TRBJ1-2	CASSPDRGSGYTF	TGTGCCAGTAGTCCGGACAGGGGAAGTGGCTACACCTTC
.	once	TRBV27	TRBJ2-2	CASSLSERQGWPGELFF	TGTGCCAGCAGTTTATCGGAACGGCAGGGTTGGCCCGGGGAGCTGTTTTTT
.	.	TRBV30	TRBJ2-1	CAWTSSYNEQFF	TGTGCCTGGACTAGCAGCTACAATGAGCAGTTCTTC
.	.	TRBV6-6	TRBJ1-2	CASTTPAFHGYTF	TGTGCCAGCACCACCCCGGCTTTTCATGGCTACACCTTC
.	.	TRBV10-1	TRBJ1-1	CASSESSENTEAFF	TGCGCCAGCAGTGAGTCCTCGGAAAACACTGAAGCTTTCTTT
.	.	TRBV19	TRBJ1-1	CASSIVPNTEAFF	TGTGCCAGTAGTATAGTGCCCAACACTGAAGCTTTCTTT
.	once	TRBV5-1	TRBJ1-3	CASSLGSPISGNTIYF	TGCGCCAGCAGCCTTGGCAGTCCGATCTCTGGAAACACCATATATTTT
.	.	TRBV19	TRBJ2-7	CASSVTPGQSYEQYF	TGTGCCAGTAGTGTGACACCGGGCCAATCCTACGAGCAGTACTTC
.	.	TRBV7-9	TRBJ2-1	CASSLGGVNEQFF	TGTGCCAGCAGCTTAGGAGGGGTCAATGAGCAGTTCTTC
.	many	TRBV4-2	TRBJ2-1	CASSRELNEQFF	TGTGCCAGCAGCCGAGAACTCAATGAGCAGTTCTTC
TRBD2	.	TRBV3-1/TRBV3-2	TRBJ2-5	CASSQYSGGGGTQYF	TGTGCCAGCAGCCAATACTCGGGAGGCGGGGGGACCCAGTACTTC
TRBD2	.	TRBV2	TRBJ2-3	CASSGLVAGGDTDTQYF	TGTGCCAGCAGTGGGTTGGTAGCGGGGGGGGACACAGATACGCAGTATTTT
.	.	TRBV3-1/TRBV3-2	TRBJ2-1	CASSQRFNEQFF	TGTGCCAGCAGCCAACGATTCAATGAGCAGTTCTTC
.	.	TRBV3-1/TRBV3-2	TRBJ1-1	CASSQDTHGTEAFF	TGTGCCAGCAGCCAAGATACTCACGGGACTGAAGCTTTCTTT
.	.	TRBV6-5	TRBJ1-3	CASESATSGNTIYF	TGTGCCAGCGAATCAGCGACCTCTGGAAACACCATATATTTT
TRBD1	.	TRBV27	TRBJ1-6	CASSPQGANNSPLHF	TGTGCCAGCAGTCCCCAGGGGGCGAATAATTCACCCCTCCACTTT
TRBD1	.	TRBV9	TRBJ2-7	CASSVQGESYEQYF	TGTGCCAGCAGCGTACAGGGGGAGTCCTACGAGCAGTACTTC
TRBD1	.	TRBV9	TRBJ1-2	CASSPRQGKNYGYTF	TGTGCCAGCAGCCCCCGACAGGGGAAAAACTATGGCTACACCTTC